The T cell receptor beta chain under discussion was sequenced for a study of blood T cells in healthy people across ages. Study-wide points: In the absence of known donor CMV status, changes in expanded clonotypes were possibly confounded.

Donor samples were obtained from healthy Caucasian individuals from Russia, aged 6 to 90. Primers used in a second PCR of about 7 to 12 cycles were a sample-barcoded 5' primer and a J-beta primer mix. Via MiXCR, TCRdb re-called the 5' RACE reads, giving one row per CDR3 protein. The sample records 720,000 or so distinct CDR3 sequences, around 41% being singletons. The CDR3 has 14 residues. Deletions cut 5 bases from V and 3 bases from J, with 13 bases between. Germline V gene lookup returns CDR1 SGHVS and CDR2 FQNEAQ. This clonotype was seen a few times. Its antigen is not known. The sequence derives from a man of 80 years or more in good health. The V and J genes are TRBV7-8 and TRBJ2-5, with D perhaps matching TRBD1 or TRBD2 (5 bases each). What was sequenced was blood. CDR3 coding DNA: TGTGCCAGCAGCCCAAGGCGAGGGGAAGAGACCCAGTACTTC. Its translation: CASSPRRGEETQYF.